This T cell receptor beta chain derives from a study of vaccination and CD4 T cells after COVID-19. Regarding this clonotype: Its specificity is not known.

Specified treatment: roughly ten-day PBMC culture with coronavirus spike peptide pools or control peptides (ViraFEST assay). Sequencing of the DNA from cultured CD4+ T cells was carried out with the Oncomine TCR Beta short-read assay. TCRdb recomputed calls from the PCR reads with MiXCR, one row per CDR3 protein. The sample holds 7,000 to 10,000 distinct CDR3 sequences; approximately 52% are singletons and the top ten take roughly 20%. Sample: CD4+ T cells from blood, cultured in vitro. The clonotype was recovered from a human donor who had recovered from COVID-19.

This chain's CDR3 is CASSLSVGTPSEAFF. The DNA of the CDR3 is TGTGCCAGCAGTTTATCTGTCGGGACACCTTCTGAAGCTTTCTTT. The chain uses TRBV27 and TRBJ1-1, with a weak D call TRBD1 (6 bases). CDR3 size: 15 residues. V was shortened by 0 bases and J by 6 bases, with 14 bases between the two germline ends. Germline V gene lookup returns CDR1 MNHEY and CDR2 SMNVEV (reference sequence).